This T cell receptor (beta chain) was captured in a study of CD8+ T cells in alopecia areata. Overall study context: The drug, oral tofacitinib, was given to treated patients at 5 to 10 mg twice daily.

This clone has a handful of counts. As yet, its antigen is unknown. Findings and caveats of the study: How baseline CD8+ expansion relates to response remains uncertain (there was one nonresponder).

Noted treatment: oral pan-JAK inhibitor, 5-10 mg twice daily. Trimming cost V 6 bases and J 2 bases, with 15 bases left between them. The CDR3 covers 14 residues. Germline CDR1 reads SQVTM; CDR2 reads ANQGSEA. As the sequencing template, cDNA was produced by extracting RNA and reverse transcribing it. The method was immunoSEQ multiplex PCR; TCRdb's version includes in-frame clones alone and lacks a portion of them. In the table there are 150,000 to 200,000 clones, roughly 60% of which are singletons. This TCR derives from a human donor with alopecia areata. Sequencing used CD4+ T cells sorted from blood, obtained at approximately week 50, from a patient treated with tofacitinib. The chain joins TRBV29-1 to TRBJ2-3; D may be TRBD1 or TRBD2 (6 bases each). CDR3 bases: TGCAGCGTCCGACCGGGGGCGAACACAGATACGCAGTATTTT. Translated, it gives CSVRPGANTDTQYF.